The 32 T cell receptor beta chains in this list originate from one sample, sequenced in a study of blood T cell repertoires in COVID-19. Only in-frame clones appear in the TCRdb table, and some are missing; sequencing was by immunoSEQ multiplex PCR. The sample carries 300,000 to 350,000 clones, about 90% recorded once. Specimen: peripheral blood. Receptors were obtained from a woman aged 18 to 35 who had recovered from COVID-19.

The chain is built from TRBV27 and TRBJ2-4; TRBD2 matches at 13 bases. This CDR3 has 18 residues. Germline V CDR1 and CDR2: MNHEY, SMNVEV (reference sequence). The V and J ends lost 7 bases and 0 bases, in that order; junction bases with no gene match: 9. CDR3 loop: CASTWTGTSGIAKNIQYF. Here the CDR3 DNA reads TGTGCCAGCACCTGGACCGGGACTAGCGGGATAGCCAAAAACATTCAGTACTTC.

In DNA form, the CDR3 reads TGTGCCAGCAGTTTATTAACAGTGGTAGGAAACACCATATATTTT. Residues: CASSLLTVVGNTIYF. The J gene is TRBJ1-3, the V gene TRBV28, with D uncertain. The CDR3 runs to 15 residues. V shed 1 base and J shed 4 bases, with 11 bases lying between them. The germline V gene encodes CDR1 MDHEN and CDR2 SYDVKM. The complete variable domain, with remaining parts taken from reference TRBV28 and TRBJ1-3, reads DVKVTQSSRYLVKRTGEKVFLECVQDMDHENMFWYRQDPGLGLRLIYFSYDVKMKEKGDIPEGYSVSREKKERFSLILESASTNQTSMYLCASSLLTVVGNTIYFGEGSWLTVV.

CDR3 in amino acids: CASSPLPSLSYNEQFF. The CDR3, as DNA: TGCGCCAGCAGCCCCCTGCCTAGCCTTTCCTACAATGAGCAGTTCTTC. The rearrangement links TRBV4-1 to TRBJ2-1; a possible D gene is TRBD2 (5 bases). CDR1 is MGHRA, CDR2 YSYEKL, per germline. There are 16 residues in the CDR3. The V end lost 4 bases, the J end lost 1 base, and 14 bases lay between the germline ends.

This rearrangement joins TRBV6-5 to TRBJ1-2, with D possibly TRBD1 on 5 matching bases. This CDR3 comprises 13 residues. Looked up from germline, CDR1 is MNHEY and CDR2 is SVGAGI. Trimming removed 3 bases from V and 8 bases from J, with 13 bases in between. The CDR3 is CASSYQGARGYTF. The CDR3 region has the DNA TGTGCCAGCAGTTATCAGGGCGCTCGAGGCTACACCTTC.

Details on this clone: The identical CDR3 is also encoded by other nucleotide sequences in the sample. The chain carries TRBV5-6 and TRBJ2-3; unclear D gene. CDR1 and CDR2 (germline): SGHDT, YYEEEE. Trimming took off 0 bases at V and 3 bases at J, with 2 bases between the two ends. The CDR3 runs to 12 residues. The CDR3 is CASSLATDTQYF. The CDR3 region has the DNA TGTGCCAGCAGCTTGGCAACAGATACGCAGTATTTT.

This chain connects TRBV19 to TRBJ2-7; TRBD1 agrees at 7 bases. Germline V gene data show CDR1 as LNHDA and CDR2 as SQIVND (reference sequence). This CDR3 region has 13 residues. Trimming took 5 bases from V and 6 from J; bases not matched to a gene: 7. The CDR3 region is CASSENRGTEQYV. The CDR3 DNA sequence: TGTGCCAGTAGTGAAAACAGGGGAACCGAGCAGTACGTC.

There are a few counts of this clone. This chain links TRBV19 with TRBJ1-3; 7 bases align to TRBD1. The CDR3 consists of 14 residues. Germline V gene lookup returns CDR1 LNHDA and CDR2 SQIVND (reference sequence). J was trimmed by 0 bases and V by 10 bases; bases with no gene match: 6. The CDR3 bases are TGTGCCACCGTGGACAGGACCTCTGGAAACACCATATATTTT. This sequence encodes CATVDRTSGNTIYF.

The chain joins TRBV25-1 to TRBJ2-3; D perhaps matches TRBD2 (7 bases). The CDR3 runs 16 residues. Trimming took 3 bases from V and 4 from J, leaving 17 bases between them. Germline CDR1 reads MGHDK; CDR2 reads SYGVNS. CDR3 DNA sequence: TGTGCCAGCAGTGATCCCTCCAGGGGAGGGGCAGATACGCAGTATTTT. Its translation is CASSDPSRGGADTQYF.

The V and J genes are TRBV4-3 and TRBJ2-1; D not certain. The germline CDR1 and CDR2 sequences are LGHNA and YSLEER. This CDR3 is 13 amino acids long. V was shortened by 0 bases and J by 9 bases, with 9 bases between the two germline ends. CDR3 protein: CASSQDLRVEQFF. DNA of the CDR3: TGCGCCAGCAGCCAAGATCTACGGGTTGAGCAGTTCTTC.

The chain combines TRBV6-5 with TRBJ2-7; D gene uncertain. The V end lost 7 bases, the J end lost 7 bases, and 14 bases lay between the germline ends. Germline-derived CDR1 and CDR2 are MNHEY and SVGAGI. The length of the CDR3 is 12 residues. The CDR3 DNA follows: TGTGCCAGCAATCCGGGTCCTGGTGAGCAGTACGTC. It encodes CASNPGPGEQYV.

This chain connects TRBV28 to TRBJ2-3, with D uncertain. With 4 bases removed from V and 1 base from J, the gap between germline ends came to 12 bases. Germline CDR1 is MDHEN and CDR2 is SYDVKM. CDR3 length: 15 residues. The CDR3 is CASSSIARGTDTQYF. CDR3 bases: TGTGCCAGCAGTTCAATCGCTCGAGGCACAGATACGCAGTATTTT.

This clone was detected only once. This chain connects TRBV30 to TRBJ1-5; D unresolved. The CDR3 loop spans 12 amino acids. V lost 0 bases and J lost 6, with 6 bases in between. CDR1 is GTSNPN, CDR2 SVGIG, per germline (reference sequence). CDR3 sequence: CAWSVSSQPQHF. CDR3 bases: TGTGCCTGGAGTGTGAGTAGTCAGCCCCAGCATTTT.

The CDR3 is CASSPGTGPSQPQHF. The DNA of the CDR3 is TGTGCCAGCTCACCCGGGACAGGGCCCAGCCAGCCCCAGCATTTT. The chain is built from TRBV18 and TRBJ1-5; 9 bases match TRBD1. The CDR3 is made up of 15 amino acids. The germline CDR1 and CDR2 sequences are KGHSH and LQKENI. V shed 3 bases, J shed 7 bases, and the junction held 7 bases outside the gene matches.

The CDR3, as DNA: TGTGCCAGCAGACCAGGTCCTAACTATGGCTACACCTTC. Translated: CASRPGPNYGYTF. This chain joins TRBV28 and TRBJ1-2; no clear D. Trimming left V 6 bases short and J 0 bases short, with 8 bases between. The CDR3 contains 13 residues. Looked up from germline, CDR1 is MDHEN and CDR2 is SYDVKM.

The V gene is TRBV4-3, the J gene TRBJ2-5; D perhaps matches TRBD2 (5 bases). Trimming cost V 4 bases and J 2 bases, with 11 bases left between them. The germline V gene has CDR1 LGHNA and CDR2 YSLEER. The CDR3 spans 14 residues. The chain's CDR3 is CASSPQPGQETQYF. The CDR3 DNA follows: TGCGCCAGCAGCCCTCAGCCGGGGCAAGAGACCCAGTACTTC.

The gene calls are TRBV14 and TRBJ1-2, with D perhaps TRBD1 (5 bases). This CDR3 comprises 14 residues. The germline gives CDR1 SGHDN, CDR2 FVKESK. The V gene lost 2 bases and the J gene lost 4 bases, with 11 bases spanning the gap. The CDR3 region is CASSQIREVYGYTF. The CDR3 nucleotides read TGTGCCAGCAGCCAAATCAGGGAGGTCTATGGCTACACCTTC.

J is TRBJ2-5 and V is TRBV6-5; 7 nucleotides line up with TRBD2. Losses at the gene ends were 2 bases for V and 4 bases for J; bases not matched to a gene: 7. This CDR3 has 15 amino acids. Germline V CDR1 and CDR2: MNHEY, SVGAGI. Here the CDR3 reads CASSYPRGERETQYF. CDR3 nucleotides: TGTGCCAGCAGTTACCCCCGGGGGGAGCGAGAGACCCAGTACTTC.

A few counts support this clone. The chain links TRBV7-9 to TRBJ2-2, with 11 bases fitting TRBD2. CDR3 length: 15 residues. Germline trimming cut 4 bases from V and 6 bases from J; bases unmatched to any gene: 4. Germline lookup yields CDR1 SEHNR and CDR2 FQNEAQ (reference sequence). CDR3 region: CASSSTSGMAGELFF. CDR3 coding DNA: TGTGCCAGCAGCTCGACTAGCGGGATGGCCGGGGAGCTGTTTTTT.

The gene calls are TRBV29-1 and TRBJ1-4, with TRBD1 as a possible D gene (6 bases). The ends were cut back, 4 bases at V and 6 bases at J, with 12 bases in the middle. Germline V CDR1 and CDR2: SQVTM, ANQGSEA. This CDR3 spans 13 amino acids. The CDR3 region is CSVGRGGYEKLFF. CDR3 DNA: TGCAGCGTTGGGAGAGGGGGATATGAAAAACTGTTTTTT.

The chain links TRBV5-1 to TRBJ2-2; 10 bases match TRBD2. CDR1 SGHRS and CDR2 YFSETQ come from the germline V gene. V lost 4 bases, J lost 6 bases, and 9 bases stayed unmatched. This CDR3 has 16 amino acids. The CDR3 DNA reads as TGCGCCAGCAGCCCCACTAGCGGGATTAATCCCGGGGAGCTGTTTTTT. It codes for CASSPTSGINPGELFF.

This clone was seen only once. The rearrangement uses TRBV11-2 and TRBJ2-1; D is ambiguous. Trimming cost V 8 bases and J 4 bases, with 15 bases left between them. This CDR3 has 14 residues. CDR1 SGHAT and CDR2 FQNNGV come from the germline V gene. The CDR3 bases are TGTGCCAGCCTCCCGACGGCAGGATACAATGAGCAGTTCTTC. It translates to CASLPTAGYNEQFF.

The chain employs TRBV27 and TRBJ1-1; D unresolved. Germline V gives CDR1 MNHEY, CDR2 SMNVEV (reference sequence). The CDR3 length is 14 residues. The V and J ends lost 5 bases and 4 bases respectively, with 14 bases between them. The CDR3 nucleotides are TGTGCCAGCAGTCGGCGGGGAAAGATCACTGAAGCTTTCTTT. Translated, it gives CASSRRGKITEAFF.

This clone is a singleton in its sample. This chain links TRBV28 with TRBJ2-1, with 13 nucleotides matching TRBD2. This CDR3 is 21 amino acids long. The germline V gene has CDR1 MDHEN and CDR2 SYDVKM. The V gene end was trimmed by 6 bases and the J gene end by 8 bases; junction bases not matched to a gene: 25. The CDR3 region is CASRPSDRDVTSGRATDEQFF. The CDR3 coding sequence is TGTGCCAGCAGACCCTCCGACAGGGATGTTACTAGCGGGAGGGCCACCGATGAGCAGTTCTTC.

The chain is built from TRBV7-2 and TRBJ2-7; the match to TRBD2 covers 13 bases. Germline V gives CDR1 SGHTA, CDR2 FQGNSA. This CDR3 contains 15 residues. CDR3 protein: CVRGGRTSGSSEQYV. The CDR3 region has the DNA TGTGTCCGAGGAGGGAGGACTAGCGGGAGTAGTGAGCAGTACGTC.

The chain uses TRBV12-5 and TRBJ2-2; the match to TRBD2 covers 7 bases. Per the germline V gene, CDR1 is LGHNT and CDR2 is FRNRAP. The CDR3 is made up of 16 amino acids. V trimming: 6 bases; J trimming: 2 bases; junction bases outside the gene matches: 9. The CDR3 reads CASGSPLADNTGELFF. The CDR3 coding sequence is TGTGCTAGTGGGTCTCCCCTAGCGGATAACACCGGGGAGCTGTTTTTT.

This clone was picked up one time. V usage is TRBV5-8 and J usage is TRBJ2-1; 8 bases are shared with TRBD1. Germline assignment: CDR1 SGHTS and CDR2 YDEGEE. The CDR3 is 17 residues long. V was pared by 4 bases and J by 2 bases, with 11 bases of the junction left unmatched. The CDR3 sequence: CASSPFHRGSTYNEQFF. CDR3 sequence (DNA): TGTGCCAGCAGCCCTTTCCACAGGGGGAGCACCTACAATGAGCAGTTCTTC.

V usage is TRBV5-1 and J usage is TRBJ2-5; D remains unclear. CDR3 length: 16 amino acids. Germline loops: CDR1 SGHRS, CDR2 YFSETQ. Between the trimmed V and J ends, which lost 4 bases and 1 base, there was a span of 17 bases. CDR3 DNA sequence: TGCGCCAGCAGCCCCCTTTCAGGTCGCACCCAAGAGACCCAGTACTTC. Its translation is CASSPLSGRTQETQYF.

This rearrangement joins TRBV21-1 to TRBJ1-6; TRBD1, as called in the table, went unchecked against the DNA. TRBV21-1 is a pseudogene. The CDR3 extends over 17 amino acids. The CDR3 region is CASSRDVGAGGGSPLHF. The CDR3 nucleotides are TGTGCCAGCAGTAGAGACGTGGGGGCAGGTGGAGGATCACCCCTCCACTTT.

The chain links TRBV30 to TRBJ2-2, with D possibly matching TRBD2 (5 bases). This CDR3 spans 14 amino acids. The V gene lost 2 bases and the J gene lost 6 bases, with 13 bases spanning the gap. Germline CDR1 is GTSNPN and CDR2 is SVGIG (reference sequence). The CDR3 nucleotides are TGTGCCTGGAGTACTAGAGGTTTGGCCGGGGAGCTGTTTTTT. The encoded protein is CAWSTRGLAGELFF.

The rearrangement links TRBV9 to TRBJ2-5; 15 nucleotides align to TRBD2. The CDR3 totals 16 residues. Per the germline V gene, CDR1 is SGDLS and CDR2 is YYNGEE. Trimming removed 3 bases from V and 5 bases from J; junction bases left unmatched: 5. The CDR3 nucleotides are TGTGCCAGCAGCGGGACTAGCGGGAGGGTATCGGAGACCCAGTACTTC. Its protein product is CASSGTSGRVSETQYF.

The chain links TRBV14 to TRBJ2-3; D may be TRBD1 (5 bases). The V end lost 0 bases, the J end lost 0 bases, and 19 bases lay between the germline ends. The germline CDR1 and CDR2 sequences are SGHDN and FVKESK. This CDR3 is 19 amino acids long. The DNA for the CDR3 is TGTGCCAGCAGCCAAGATCGGAGACTTGCAGGGTCTAGCACAGATACGCAGTATTTT. Amino acids: CASSQDRRLAGSSTDTQYF. The full variable domain, its missing parts supplied by reference TRBV14 and TRBJ2-3, is EAGVTQFPSHSVIEKGQTVTLRCDPISGHDNLYWYRRVMGKEIKFLLHFVKESKQDESGMPNNRFLAERTGGTYSTLKVQPAELEDSGVYFCASSQDRRLAGSSTDTQYFGPGTRLTVL.

The CDR3 spells CASSLRGTRGVNEQFF. CDR3 sequence (DNA): TGTGCCAGCAGCTTACGCGGGACCAGGGGGGTAAATGAGCAGTTCTTC. The chain links TRBV11-2 to TRBJ2-1; possibly TRBD1 for D (7 bases). CDR3 size: 16 residues. Germline values: CDR1 SGHAT, CDR2 FQNNGV. The V and J ends lost 2 bases and 7 bases respectively, with 18 bases between them.